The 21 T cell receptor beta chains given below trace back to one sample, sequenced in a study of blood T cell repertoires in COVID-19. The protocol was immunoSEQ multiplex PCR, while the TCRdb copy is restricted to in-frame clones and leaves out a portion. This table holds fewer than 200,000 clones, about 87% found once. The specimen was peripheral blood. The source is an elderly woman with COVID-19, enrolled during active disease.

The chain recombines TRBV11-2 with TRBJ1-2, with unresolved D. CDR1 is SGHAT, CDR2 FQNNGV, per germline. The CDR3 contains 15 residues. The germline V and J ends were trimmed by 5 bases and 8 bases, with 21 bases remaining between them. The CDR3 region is CASSLGSGSKRGYTF. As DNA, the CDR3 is TGTGCCAGCAGCCTTGGCTCGGGATCTAAAAGGGGCTACACCTTC.

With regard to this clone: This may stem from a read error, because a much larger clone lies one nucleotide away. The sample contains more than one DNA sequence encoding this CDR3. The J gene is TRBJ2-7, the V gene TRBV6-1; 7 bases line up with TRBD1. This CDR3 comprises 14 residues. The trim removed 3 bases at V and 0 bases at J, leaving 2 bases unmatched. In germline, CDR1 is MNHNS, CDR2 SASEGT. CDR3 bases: TGTGCCAGCAGTGAGGGGGACAGCTCCTACGAGCAGTACTTC. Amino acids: CASSEGDSSYEQYF.

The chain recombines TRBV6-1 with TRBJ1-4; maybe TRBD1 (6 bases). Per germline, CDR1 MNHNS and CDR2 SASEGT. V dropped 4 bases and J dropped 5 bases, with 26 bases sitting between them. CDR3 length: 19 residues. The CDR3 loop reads CASSVFPVGPDRTNEKLFF. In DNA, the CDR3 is TGTGCCAGCAGTGTCTTCCCCGTAGGCCCGGACAGAACAAATGAAAAACTGTTTTTT.

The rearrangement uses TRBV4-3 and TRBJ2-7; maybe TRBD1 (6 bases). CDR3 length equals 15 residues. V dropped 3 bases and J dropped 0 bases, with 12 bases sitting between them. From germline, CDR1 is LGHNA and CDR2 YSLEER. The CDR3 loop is CASSHTTDSSYEQYF. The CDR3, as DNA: TGCGCCAGCAGCCACACGACGGACAGCTCCTACGAGCAGTACTTC.

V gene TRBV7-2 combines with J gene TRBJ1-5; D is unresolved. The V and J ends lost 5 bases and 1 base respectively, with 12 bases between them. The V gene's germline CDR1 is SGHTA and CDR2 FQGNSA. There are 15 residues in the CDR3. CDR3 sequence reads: CASSPRHLSNQPQHF. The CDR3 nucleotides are TGTGCCAGCAGCCCTCGACACCTCAGCAATCAGCCCCAGCATTTT.

The CDR3: CASSQAQGINEQYF. CDR3 in DNA: TGTGCCAGCAGCCAGGCCCAGGGGATAAACGAGCAGTACTTC. V usage is TRBV3-1 (or the pseudogene TRBV3-2) and J usage is TRBJ2-7, with D possibly TRBD1 on 6 matching bases. The V gene's germline CDR1 is LGHDT and CDR2 YNNKEL (reference sequence). V was trimmed by 3 bases and J by 5 bases, leaving 14 bases between them. CDR3 length: 14 amino acids.

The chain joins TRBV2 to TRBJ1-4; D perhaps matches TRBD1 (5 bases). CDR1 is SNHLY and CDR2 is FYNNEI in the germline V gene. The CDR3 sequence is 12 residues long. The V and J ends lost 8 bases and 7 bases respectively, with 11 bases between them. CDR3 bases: TGTGCCAGCCGCAGGGAAAGTGAAAAACTGTTTTTT. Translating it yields CASRRESEKLFF. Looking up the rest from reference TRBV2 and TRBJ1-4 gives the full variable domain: EPEVTQTPSHQVTQMGQEVILRCVPISNHLYFYWYRQILGQKVEFLVSFYNNEISEKSEIFDDQFSVERPDGSNFTLKIRSTKLEDSAMYFCASRRESEKLFFGSGTQLSVL.

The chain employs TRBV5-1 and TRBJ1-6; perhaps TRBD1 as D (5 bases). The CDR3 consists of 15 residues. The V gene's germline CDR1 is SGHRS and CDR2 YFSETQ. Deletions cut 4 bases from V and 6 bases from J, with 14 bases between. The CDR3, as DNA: TGCGCCAGCAGCCCTTTGGGGCAGCCTAATTCACCCCTCCACTTT. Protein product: CASSPLGQPNSPLHF.

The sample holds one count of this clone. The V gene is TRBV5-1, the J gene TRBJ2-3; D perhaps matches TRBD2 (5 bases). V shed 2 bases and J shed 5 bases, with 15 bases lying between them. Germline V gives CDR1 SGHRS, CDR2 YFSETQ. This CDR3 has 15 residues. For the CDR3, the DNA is TGCGCCAGCAGCTTCAACGGACGAGCGGAAGATACGCAGTATTTT. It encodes CASSFNGRAEDTQYF. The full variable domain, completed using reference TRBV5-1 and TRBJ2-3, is KAGVTQTPRYLIKTRGQQVTLSCSPISGHRSVSWYQQTPGQGLQFLFEYFSETQRNKGNFPGRFSGRQFSNSRSEMNVSTLELGDSALYLCASSFNGRAEDTQYFGPGTRLTVL.

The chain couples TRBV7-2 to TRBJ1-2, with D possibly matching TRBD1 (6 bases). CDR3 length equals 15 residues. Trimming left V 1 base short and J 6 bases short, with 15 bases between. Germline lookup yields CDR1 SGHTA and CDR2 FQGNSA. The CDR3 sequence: CASSLVAQGDDGYTF. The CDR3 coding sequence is TGTGCCAGCAGCTTAGTAGCACAGGGAGACGATGGCTACACCTTC.

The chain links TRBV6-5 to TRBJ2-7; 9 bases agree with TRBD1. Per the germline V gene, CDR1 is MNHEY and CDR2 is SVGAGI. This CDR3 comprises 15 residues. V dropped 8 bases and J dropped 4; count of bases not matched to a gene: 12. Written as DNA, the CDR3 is TGTGCCAGCGTTAGGGCACAGGGGGCTCTGTACGAGCAGTACTTC. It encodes CASVRAQGALYEQYF.

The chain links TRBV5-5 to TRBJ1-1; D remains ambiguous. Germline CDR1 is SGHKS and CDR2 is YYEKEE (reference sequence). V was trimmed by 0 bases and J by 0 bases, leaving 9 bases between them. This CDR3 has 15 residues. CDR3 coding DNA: TGTGCCAGCAGCTTGGGAAGCGGGATGAACACTGAAGCTTTCTTT. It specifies CASSLGSGMNTEAFF.

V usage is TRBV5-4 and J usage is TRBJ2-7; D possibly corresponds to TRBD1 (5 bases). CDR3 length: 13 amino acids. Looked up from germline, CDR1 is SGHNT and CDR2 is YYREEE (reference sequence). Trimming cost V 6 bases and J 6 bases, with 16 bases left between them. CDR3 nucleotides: TGTGCCAGCACCATTAGGGGCTCTTCCGAGCAGTACTTC. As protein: CASTIRGSSEQYF.

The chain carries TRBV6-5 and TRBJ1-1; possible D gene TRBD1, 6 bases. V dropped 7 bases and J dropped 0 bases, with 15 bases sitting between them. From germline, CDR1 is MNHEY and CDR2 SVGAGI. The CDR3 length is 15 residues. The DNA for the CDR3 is TGTGCCAGCACCCTGACAGGTTCGCTGAACACTGAAGCTTTCTTT. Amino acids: CASTLTGSLNTEAFF.

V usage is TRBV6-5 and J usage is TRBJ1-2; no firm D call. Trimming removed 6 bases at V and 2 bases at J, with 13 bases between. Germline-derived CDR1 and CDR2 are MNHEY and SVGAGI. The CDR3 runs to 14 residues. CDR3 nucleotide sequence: TGTGCCAGCAGCCCGGGAGGGTCGAACTATGGCTACACCTTC. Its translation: CASSPGGSNYGYTF.

CDR3 in amino acids: CASSYRGTSSEAFF. The CDR3, as DNA: TGTGCCAGCAGTTATAGGGGGACAAGTTCTGAAGCTTTCTTT. This chain joins TRBV6-5 and TRBJ1-1, with D possibly being TRBD1 (6 bases). CDR3 length: 14 residues. V dropped 3 bases and J dropped 6 bases, with 14 bases sitting between them. CDR1 and CDR2 (germline): MNHEY, SVGAGI.

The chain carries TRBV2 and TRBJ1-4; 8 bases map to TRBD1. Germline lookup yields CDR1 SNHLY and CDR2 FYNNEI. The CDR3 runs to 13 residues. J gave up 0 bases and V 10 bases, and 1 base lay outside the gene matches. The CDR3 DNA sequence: TGTGCCACACAGGGGGCAACTAATGAAAAACTGTTTTTT. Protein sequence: CATQGATNEKLFF.

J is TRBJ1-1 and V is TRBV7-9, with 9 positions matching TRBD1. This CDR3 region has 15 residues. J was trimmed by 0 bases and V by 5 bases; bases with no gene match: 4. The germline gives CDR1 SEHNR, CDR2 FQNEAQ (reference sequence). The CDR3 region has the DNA TGTGCCAGCAGCGACGGACAGGGGCTGAACACTGAAGCTTTCTTT. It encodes CASSDGQGLNTEAFF.

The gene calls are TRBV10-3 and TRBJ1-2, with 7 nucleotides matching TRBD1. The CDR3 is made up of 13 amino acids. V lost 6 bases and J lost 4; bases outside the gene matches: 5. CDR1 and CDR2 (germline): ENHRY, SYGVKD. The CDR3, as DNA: TGTGCCATCAGCCCGGGACAGATCTATGGCTACACCTTC. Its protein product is CAISPGQIYGYTF.

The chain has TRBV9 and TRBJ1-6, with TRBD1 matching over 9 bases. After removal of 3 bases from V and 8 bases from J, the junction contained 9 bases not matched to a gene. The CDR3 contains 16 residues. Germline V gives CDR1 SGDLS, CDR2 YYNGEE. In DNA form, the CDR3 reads TGTGCCAGCAGCGGTCCCGGGACAGGGCTAGATTCACCCCTCCACTTT. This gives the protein CASSGPGTGLDSPLHF.

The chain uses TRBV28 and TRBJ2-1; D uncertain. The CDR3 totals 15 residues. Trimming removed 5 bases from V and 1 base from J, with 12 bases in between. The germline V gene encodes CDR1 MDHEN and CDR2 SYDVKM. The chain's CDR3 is CASSALVYSYNEQFF. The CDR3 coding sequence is TGTGCCAGCAGTGCGTTGGTGTATTCCTACAATGAGCAGTTCTTC.